Listed below are T cell receptor beta chains from one sample, sequenced in a study of T cell responses to AZD1222 COVID-19 vaccine. Method: immunoSEQ multiplex PCR; TCRdb's copy keeps in-frame clones and lacks some. The repertoire holds more than 100,000 clones, more than 85% seen once, with 2.4% in the top ten. Sequencing was performed on peripheral blood, taken on day 0 of AZD1222 vaccination. Receptors originate from an adult in good health. CDR3s include the opening cysteine and the closing phenylalanine or tryptophan. A D gene is named only where the DNA matches it firmly. Size is omitted from some rows. Given values are once, few, many or a class for expanded clones.

V gene,clone size,D gene,J gene,CDR3 protein,CDR3 DNA
TRBV5-1,NA,TRBD2,TRBJ2-3,CASSLAGGTDTQYF,TGCGCCAGCAGCTTGGCGGGAGGAACAGATACGCAGTATTTT
TRBV7-2,NA,NA,TRBJ2-3,CASSPRGRGPSTDTQYF,TGTGCCAGCAGCCCCAGAGGGCGGGGACCTAGCACAGATACGCAGTATTTT
TRBV9,few,NA,TRBJ1-3,CASSAGDFRSGNTIYF,TGTGCCAGCAGTGCTGGGGACTTTAGATCTGGAAACACCATATATTTT
TRBV15,NA,TRBD2,TRBJ2-5,CATSRVGTSGETQYF,TGTGCCACCAGCAGAGTCGGGACTAGCGGAGAGACCCAGTACTTC
TRBV4-2,NA,TRBD2,TRBJ2-3,CASGPGGSSGDTQYF,TGTGCCAGCGGACCGGGGGGGAGTAGCGGAGATACGCAGTATTTT
TRBV30,NA,TRBD2,TRBJ2-1,CAWSSSGRRNEQFF,TGTGCCTGGAGTAGCAGCGGGAGGAGAAATGAGCAGTTCTTC
TRBV24-1,few,TRBD2,TRBJ2-5,CATSGEPGLADQTQYF,TGTGCCACCAGTGGGGAACCGGGACTAGCGGACCAGACCCAGTACTTC
TRBV24-1,NA,TRBD2,TRBJ2-7,CATPQGFPGLAGFQDLYEQYF,TGTGCCACCCCCCAGGGATTCCCGGGACTAGCGGGATTCCAGGATCTTTACGAGCAGTACTTC
TRBV28,NA,NA,TRBJ2-3,CASRSPLDTQYF,TGTGCCAGCAGATCCCCCTTGGATACGCAGTATTTT
TRBV6-5,few,NA,TRBJ1-1,CASSSPRGARPEAFF,TGTGCCAGCAGTTCCCCCCGGGGGGCGCGCCCTGAAGCTTTCTTT
TRBV2,NA,NA,TRBJ1-6,CASSVWGDSPLHF,TGTGCCAGCAGTGTGTGGGGTGATTCACCCCTCCACTTT
TRBV27,once,TRBD1,TRBJ1-5,CASSLSAGGSNQPQHF,TGTGCCAGCAGTTTATCAGCAGGGGGCTCCAATCAGCCCCAGCATTTT
TRBV3-1/TRBV3-2,NA,NA,TRBJ2-3,CASSLGTVDTQYF,TGTGCCAGCAGCTTGGGGACGGTAGATACGCAGTATTTT
TRBV28,once,NA,TRBJ2-2,CASRGQGVTGELFF,TGTGCCAGCAGAGGGCAGGGTGTCACCGGGGAGCTGTTTTTT
TRBV13,NA,TRBD2,TRBJ2-1,CASRPGLAGLNEQFF,TGTGCCAGCAGGCCCGGACTAGCGGGACTCAATGAGCAGTTCTTC
TRBV7-9,NA,NA,TRBJ1-2,CASSPLDRNYGYTF,TGTGCCAGCAGCCCCCTAGACAGAAACTATGGCTACACCTTC
TRBV15,NA,NA,TRBJ1-6,CATSRRVGQGKSSPLHF,TGTGCCACCAGCCGAAGGGTGGGCCAGGGGAAGAGTTCACCCCTCCACTTT
TRBV14,NA,TRBD1,TRBJ1-6,CASSQAGTGRDSPLHF,TGTGCCAGCAGCCAAGCCGGGACAGGGAGGGATTCACCCCTCCACTTT
TRBV28,once,TRBD2,TRBJ2-3,CASNTQGREGFTDTQYF,TGTGCCAGCAACACTCAGGGGCGGGAGGGATTCACAGATACGCAGTATTTT
TRBV5-1,NA,NA,TRBJ2-7,CASSPGTGLYEQYF,TGCGCCAGCAGCCCAGGGACGGGCCTCTACGAGCAGTACTTC
TRBV28,NA,TRBD2,TRBJ2-5,CASSLGTSGYQETQYF,TGTGCCAGCAGTTTAGGGACTAGCGGGTACCAAGAGACCCAGTACTTC
TRBV5-4,NA,NA,TRBJ2-3,CASSLPGARTDTQYF,TGTGCCAGCAGCCTTCCAGGGGCTAGGACAGATACGCAGTATTTT
TRBV27,NA,NA,TRBJ1-4,CASALKGPNEKLFF,TGTGCCAGCGCGTTGAAGGGACCTAATGAAAAACTGTTTTTT
TRBV5-4,once,NA,TRBJ2-6,CASSYPSPGTSSGANVLTF,TGTGCCAGCAGCTACCCGAGCCCAGGGACCAGCTCTGGGGCCAACGTCCTGACTTTC
TRBV28,once,TRBD1,TRBJ1-2,CASSRGQVGLGYGYTF,TGTGCCAGCAGTAGGGGACAGGTGGGACTAGGCTATGGCTACACCTTC
TRBV9,NA,TRBD2,TRBJ2-1,CASSVAGGTSGHNEQFF,TGTGCCAGCAGCGTAGCTGGAGGGACTAGCGGGCACAATGAGCAGTTCTTC
TRBV5-1,NA,NA,TRBJ1-2,CASSSSSGGYTF,TGCGCCAGCAGCTCCTCTTCAGGCGGCTACACCTTC
TRBV11-3,NA,NA,TRBJ1-1,CASSSRGTMNTEAFF,TGTGCCAGCAGCTCGAGAGGGACGATGAACACTGAAGCTTTCTTT
TRBV19,NA,TRBD1,TRBJ2-2,CASSARDRFTGELFF,TGTGCCAGTAGTGCACGGGACAGGTTCACCGGGGAGCTGTTTTTT
TRBV15,NA,TRBD1,TRBJ1-4,CATSGPGTGREKLFF,TGTGCCACCAGCGGTCCCGGGACAGGGAGGGAAAAACTGTTTTTT
TRBV24-1,NA,NA,TRBJ1-2,CATSVTANYGYTF,TGTGCCACCAGTGTTACAGCTAACTATGGCTACACCTTC
TRBV30,NA,NA,TRBJ1-5,CAWSQGGQPQHF,TGTGCCTGGAGCCAAGGGGGTCAGCCCCAGCATTTT
TRBV19,NA,NA,TRBJ1-2,CASSKRLTNYGYTF,TGTGCCAGTAGTAAACGCCTCACTAACTATGGCTACACCTTC
TRBV19,NA,NA,TRBJ1-3,CASTETDASGNTIYF,TGTGCCAGTACAGAGACTGACGCCTCTGGAAACACCATATATTTT